This entry is about one TCR beta chain. Its antigen remains unidentified. One entry per CDR3 protein results from TCRdb running MiXCR on the 5' RACE reads. The table records hundreds of thousands of distinct CDR3 sequences, around 20% of them present only once. This sample is part of a study of identical twins. The study's findings and limits: Rather than following the same donors, the conclusions depended on cross-sectional statistical analysis.

CDR1 and CDR2 (germline): MNHEY, SVGAGI. V lost 1 base and J lost 6; bases outside the gene matches: 7. The CDR3 loop spans 16 amino acids. These data were likewise used in another study, on T cells expressing NK-cell markers. That source adds: From sorted CD3+CD56+NKG2C+, CD3+CD56+NKG2C- and CD3+CD56-NKG2C+ T cells came the TCR beta repertoires. Whether the expanded NKG2C+ T cell clones recognized HCMV remained unclear.

Sequencing was done on a sample of PBMCs. The chain employs TRBV6-5 and TRBJ2-1, with TRBD2 identical over 9 bases. This TCR was recovered from a woman aged 18-35 years in good health. CDR3 bases: TGTGCCAGCAGTTACTTGGGGACTAGCCGAGCCAATGAGCAGTTCTTC. Translation gives CASSYLGTSRANEQFF.